This passage covers 9 T cell receptor beta chains from one sample sequenced in a study of metastatic and nonmetastatic thyroid tumors. MiXCR reprocessed the PCR reads for TCRdb. This table has some 4,000 clones, roughly 30% appearing once. Nobody among the patients had been given any treatment before thyroid surgery. The sequencing input was adjacent normal tissue. The source is a male donor with papillary thyroid cancer or a benign thyroid nodule (not recorded which). Some clones in this sample may be carry-over from other donors' samples.

This chain connects TRBV28 to TRBJ2-1, with TRBD2 matching 9 bases. The CDR3 has 16 amino acids. The germline V gene has CDR1 MDHEN and CDR2 SYDVKM. V was pared by 2 bases and J by 0 bases, with 2 bases of the junction left unmatched. The CDR3 bases are TGTGCCAGCAGTTTAGATAGCGGGAGCTCCTACAATGAGCAGTTCTTC. Amino acid sequence: CASSLDSGSSYNEQFF. Filled out from reference TRBV28 and TRBJ2-1, the complete variable domain reads DVKVTQSSRYLVKRTGEKVFLECVQDMDHENMFWYRQDPGLGLRLIYFSYDVKMKEKGDIPEGYSVSREKKERFSLILESASTNQTSMYLCASSLDSGSSYNEQFFGPGTRLTVL.

This clone is large (0.1 to 1%). The chain employs TRBV6-1 and TRBJ1-5; D gene ambiguous. Per germline, CDR1 MNHNS and CDR2 SASEGT. Trimming left V 6 bases short and J 1 base short, with 16 bases between. This CDR3 region has 16 residues. The CDR3 DNA is TGTGCCAGCAGCGGTACGTCTGTTTTCAGCAATCAGCCCCAGCATTTT. It yields the protein CASSGTSVFSNQPQHF.

The chain has TRBV5-1 and TRBJ2-5, with D possibly being TRBD1 (5 bases). Germline CDR1 reads SGHRS; CDR2 reads YFSETQ. The CDR3 runs 13 residues. V was pared by 5 bases and J by 4 bases, with 12 bases between. CDR3 nucleotides: TGCGCCAGCAGATTCCAGGGTGCAGAGACCCAGTACTTC. It yields the protein CASRFQGAETQYF.

By sample fraction, this clone is medium-sized (0.01 to 0.1%). This CDR3 is CASRLGDLSYEQYF. The DNA for the CDR3 is TGTGCCAGCCGGTTAGGGGACCTCTCCTACGAGCAGTACTTC. The chain joins TRBV2 to TRBJ2-7; D is perhaps TRBD1 or TRBD2 (5 bases each). Germline V gives CDR1 SNHLY, CDR2 FYNNEI. The ends were cut back, 8 bases at V and 0 bases at J, with 14 bases in the middle. The CDR3 runs 14 residues.

The V call is TRBV6-1, the J call TRBJ2-1; 8 bases line up with TRBD1. Germline V gene sequence: CDR1 MNHNS, CDR2 SASEGT. This CDR3 region has 15 residues. The junction had 8 bases not matched to a gene; V was cut back by 6 bases and J by 4 bases. The CDR3 loop reads CASRQGVIGYNEQFF. The DNA of the CDR3 is TGTGCCAGCAGACAGGGGGTAATTGGGTACAATGAGCAGTTCTTC.

In its sample, this clone was seen a few times. The chain has TRBV5-6 and TRBJ1-2, with 7 nucleotides matching TRBD1. The CDR3 has 13 residues. V shed 3 bases and J 8 bases; nucleotides not matched to a gene: 7. Germline lookup yields CDR1 SGHDT and CDR2 YYEEEE. The CDR3 bases are TGTGCCAGCAGCTGGTCAGGGGGACAAGGCTACACCTTC. Translation: CASSWSGGQGYTF.

This clone was found a few times. The V and J genes are TRBV9 and TRBJ2-1; D gene ambiguous. The germline V gene has CDR1 SGDLS and CDR2 YYNGEE. The CDR3 runs to 11 residues. V lost 0 bases and J lost 9, with 4 bases in between. The CDR3 DNA is TGTGCCAGCAGCGTAGCCGGTGAGCAGTTCTTC. It translates to CASSVAGEQFF.

The chain links TRBV11-1 to TRBJ2-3, with D maybe TRBD2 (6 bases). Trimming took off 2 bases at V and 2 bases at J, with 11 bases between the two ends. CDR1 is SGHAT and CDR2 is FQDESV in the germline V gene (reference sequence). CDR3 length: 15 residues. The chain's CDR3 is CASSLTGVPTDTQYF. The CDR3 bases are TGTGCCAGCAGCTTAACGGGAGTACCCACAGATACGCAGTATTTT.

The chain links TRBV11-2 to TRBJ2-5, with a tentative D call TRBD2 (5 bases). Germline V gene data show CDR1 as SGHAT and CDR2 as FQNNGV. Trimming stripped 0 bases from V and 5 bases from J, with 10 bases between. The CDR3 is 14 residues long. CDR3 in DNA: TGTGCCAGCAGCTTAGAGTCCCTAGCTGAGACCCAGTACTTC. This gives the protein CASSLESLAETQYF.